This entry concerns a single T cell receptor beta chain. This entry is derived from a study of a mutant IDH1 vaccine in newly diagnosed glioma. Looking at the study overall: Radiotherapy, temozolomide, or both had been given previously, and both were given to most.

Stated time point: baseline, week 1 (first vaccination visit). Treatment reported: pre-vaccination baseline after standard-of-care therapy. Profiled with immunoSEQ multiplex PCR; TCRdb holds only in-frame clones, not every one. The sample has about 23,000 clones, approximately 90% seen once. The V gene lost 1 base and the J gene lost 1 base, with 10 bases spanning the gap. Germline values: CDR1 MGHRA, CDR2 YSYEKL. The CDR3 has 15 residues. The sample here was PBMCs, taken from a glioma patient treated with radiotherapy, temozolomide or both. The chain employs TRBV4-1 and TRBJ1-1; TRBD1 is a possible D gene (5 bases). The TCR was taken from a man aged 30 to 45 with glioma. CDR3 sequence: CASSQGGAPNTEAFF. CDR3 nucleotides: TGCGCCAGCAGCCAAGGCGGGGCGCCGAACACTGAAGCTTTCTTT.